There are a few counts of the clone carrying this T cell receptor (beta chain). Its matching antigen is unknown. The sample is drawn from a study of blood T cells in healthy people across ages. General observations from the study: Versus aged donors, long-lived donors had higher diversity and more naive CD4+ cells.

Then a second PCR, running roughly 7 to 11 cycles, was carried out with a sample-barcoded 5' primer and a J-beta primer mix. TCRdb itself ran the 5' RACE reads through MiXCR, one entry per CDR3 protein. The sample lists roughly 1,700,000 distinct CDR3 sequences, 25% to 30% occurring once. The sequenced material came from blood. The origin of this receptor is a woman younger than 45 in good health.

The CDR3 DNA reads TGCAGTGCTAGTTTTGGACAGGCCGTTAATCAGCCCCAGCATTTT. Amino acids: CSASFGQAVNQPQHF. V is TRBV20-1 and J is TRBJ1-5, with 7 bases aligning to TRBD1. Looked up from germline, CDR1 is DFQATT and CDR2 is SNEGSKA (reference sequence). The CDR3 contains 15 residues. Trimming at V came to 3 bases and at J to 4 bases, leaving 9 bases not matched to a gene.